This T cell receptor beta chain was identified in a study of blood T cells in healthy people across ages. As to this clonotype: Antigen unknown.

For the second PCR, which ran for about 7 to 11 cycles, a sample-barcoded 5' primer and a J-beta primer mix were used. TCRdb re-analysed the 5' RACE reads in MiXCR, keeping a single row per CDR3 protein. The sample yields 1.5 million to 2 million distinct CDR3 sequences, around 40% seen once. Study-level findings and limits: Because donor CMV status was unknown, expanded clonotype changes were possibly confounded.

This CDR3 comprises 13 residues. V and J are TRBV12-3 or TRBV12-4 and TRBJ2-4; D may be TRBD1 (6 bases). The better agreement between TRBJ2-5 and the DNA end casts doubt on the J call. Sample: blood. The sequence derives from a human donor in good health. CDR3 coding DNA: TGTGCCAGCATAGGACAGAACCAAGAGACCCAGTACTTC. This codes for CASIGQNQETQYF.